Below are 8 T cell receptor beta chains sequenced from a single sample in a study of neurological immune-mediated disorders. TCRdb re-called the 5' RACE reads with MiXCR, one entry per CDR3 protein. The data hold about 46,000 distinct CDR3 sequences, with under 2% observed a single time. Input material: PBMCs. The receptors stem from a woman aged 40 to 50 with multiple sclerosis.

This clonotype was counted many times. This chain connects TRBV5-1 to TRBJ2-7; D tentatively fits TRBD1 or TRBD2 (5 bases each). V was pared by 4 bases and J by 2 bases, with 16 bases between. The CDR3 consists of 15 residues. Germline loops: CDR1 SGHRS, CDR2 YFSETQ. CDR3 bases: TGCGCCAGCAGCCCCCCGGGGACCCCAGCCTACGAGCAGTACTTC. Residues: CASSPPGTPAYEQYF.

This clonotype was found many times. The rearrangement uses TRBV27 and TRBJ2-7, with D maybe TRBD1 (5 bases). The CDR3 is 13 amino acids. V was cut by 8 bases and J by 1 base, with 12 bases left in between. From germline, CDR1 is MNHEY and CDR2 SMNVEV (reference sequence). The CDR3 nucleotides are TGTGCCAGCGCTTCGACAGTATCCTACGAGCAGTACTTC. Its translation: CASASTVSYEQYF.

This clonotype was seen many times. CDR3 coding DNA: TGCGCCAGTCAAAGTTCGGGGATGAACACTGAAGCTTTCTTT. Translated, it gives CASQSSGMNTEAFF. The chain recombines TRBV5-1 with TRBJ1-1, with D hard to call. Looked up from germline, CDR1 is SGHRS and CDR2 is YFSETQ. CDR3 length: 14 residues. Deletions cut 8 bases from V and 0 bases from J, with 14 bases between.

This clonotype has a count of ten or more. V is TRBV20-1 and J is TRBJ1-5, with unresolved D. The CDR3 has 12 residues. Trimming pared 3 bases from V and 3 bases from J, leaving 6 bases between. The germline CDR1 and CDR2 sequences are DFQATT and SNEGSKA (reference sequence). The DNA of the CDR3 is TGCAGTGCTAGGCTTAACAATCAGCCCCAGCATTTT. Translation: CSARLNNQPQHF.

This clonotype was recorded many times. This chain joins TRBV20-1 and TRBJ1-1; no definite D call. The V gene lost 5 bases and the J gene lost 0 bases, with 16 bases spanning the gap. The CDR3 is 15 residues long. Germline CDR1 reads DFQATT; CDR2 reads SNEGSKA (reference sequence). The CDR3 coding sequence is TGCAGTGCTCCCCCGACGGCGATGATGAACACTGAAGCTTTCTTT. It is translated as CSAPPTAMMNTEAFF.

This clonotype was found many times. The CDR3 region is CSARDSVKKNEQYF. The DNA for the CDR3 is TGCAGTGCTAGAGATTCCGTTAAAAAGAACGAGCAGTACTTC. This rearrangement joins TRBV20-1 to TRBJ2-7, with D unresolved. There are 14 residues in the CDR3. CDR1 DFQATT and CDR2 SNEGSKA come from the germline V gene (reference sequence). The V and J ends lost 0 bases and 5 bases respectively, with 14 bases between them.

This clonotype was recorded at least ten times. The chain has TRBV7-9 and TRBJ2-7; D is tentatively TRBD1 or TRBD2 (5 bases each). Germline V CDR1 and CDR2: SEHNR, FQNEAQ (reference sequence). Trimming took off 6 bases at V and 0 bases at J, with 12 bases between the two ends. The CDR3 length is 14 residues. CDR3 region: CASSLGTGSYEQYF. CDR3 DNA sequence: TGTGCCAGCAGTCTCGGGACGGGCTCCTACGAGCAGTACTTC.

This chain joins TRBV28 and TRBJ2-1, with unresolved D. Between the trimmed V and J ends, which lost 2 bases and 7 bases, there was a span of 3 bases. The V gene's germline CDR1 is MDHEN and CDR2 SYDVKM. The CDR3 is 11 residues long. This chain's CDR3 is CASSLGNEQFF. Here the CDR3 DNA reads TGTGCCAGCAGTTTAGGAAATGAGCAGTTCTTC.